The 22 T cell receptor beta chains reported below all come from one sample, sequenced in a study of blood T cell repertoires in COVID-19. Profiling relied on immunoSEQ multiplex PCR, and the TCRdb table lists in-frame clones only, not all of them. The sample lists 130,000 or so clones; 81% were seen once. Sequencing was done on a sample of peripheral blood. The receptors come from a woman aged 55-69 years with active or convalescent COVID-19.

The chain employs TRBV6-4 and TRBJ1-5, with D possibly being TRBD1 (6 bases). The germline V and J ends were trimmed by 9 bases and 6 bases, with 21 bases remaining between them. The CDR3 totals 15 residues. Germline V CDR1 and CDR2: MRHNA, SNTAGT. The CDR3 loop is CARPHAGGACQPQHF. The DNA for the CDR3 is TGTGCCAGACCCCATGCGGGGGGCGCATGTCAGCCCCAGCATTTT.

The V and J genes are TRBV5-8 and TRBJ1-1; D unclear. Trimming removed 0 bases at V and 5 bases at J, with 14 bases between. The length of the CDR3 is 15 residues. Germline V gives CDR1 SGHTS, CDR2 YDEGEE. CDR3 amino acids: CASSLGVRQTTEAFF. The CDR3 region has the DNA TGTGCCAGCAGCTTGGGGGTGAGGCAGACGACTGAAGCTTTCTTT.

The chain uses TRBV6-1 and TRBJ2-3; 8 nucleotides match TRBD1. This CDR3 has 15 amino acids. Trimming at V came to 3 bases and at J to 5 bases, leaving 7 bases not matched to a gene. The V gene's germline CDR1 is MNHNS and CDR2 SASEGT. The CDR3 loop is CASSDARQGRDTQYF. The DNA of the CDR3 is TGTGCCAGCAGTGACGCTAGACAGGGGAGAGATACGCAGTATTTT.

The rearrangement joins TRBV19 to TRBJ2-6; 12 positions agree with TRBD1. The germline V gene has CDR1 LNHDA and CDR2 SQIVND (reference sequence). This CDR3 contains 21 residues. V was pared by 2 bases and J by 2 bases, with 13 bases of the junction left unmatched. The CDR3 coding sequence is TGTGCCAGTAGTATAAAGAGGATGGGGACAGGGGGCTTCACTGGGGCCAACGTCCTGACTTTC. This sequence encodes CASSIKRMGTGGFTGANVLTF.

The V and J genes are TRBV28 and TRBJ1-2, with a weak D call TRBD1 (5 bases). CDR1 and CDR2 (germline): MDHEN, SYDVKM. V was shortened by 6 bases and J by 8 bases, with 16 bases between the two germline ends. The CDR3 is 13 amino acids. The CDR3 sequence: CASRDRQPPGYTF. The CDR3 bases are TGTGCCAGCAGAGACAGACAACCACCCGGCTACACCTTC.

This sequence joins TRBV5-1 and TRBJ1-4; D is uncertain. Trimming shortened V by 0 bases and J by 7 bases, and 7 bases separated the two germline ends. Germline CDR1 is SGHRS and CDR2 is YFSETQ. This CDR3 is built from 13 residues. CDR3: CASSLVATEKLFF. The CDR3 bases are TGCGCCAGCAGCTTGGTAGCGACTGAAAAACTGTTTTTT. Using reference TRBV5-1 and TRBJ1-4 for the parts outside the CDR3, the full variable domain is KAGVTQTPRYLIKTRGQQVTLSCSPISGHRSVSWYQQTPGQGLQFLFEYFSETQRNKGNFPGRFSGRQFSNSRSEMNVSTLELGDSALYLCASSLVATEKLFFGSGTQLSVL.

This clone showed up many times. The chain carries TRBV5-6 and TRBJ2-3, with 9 bases that match TRBD2. Germline V gene sequence: CDR1 SGHDT, CDR2 YYEEEE. Trimming took 0 bases from V and 4 from J; bases not matched to a gene: 12. The CDR3 contains 18 residues. CDR3 sequence: CASSLDGLAGGMADTQYF. The CDR3 DNA follows: TGTGCCAGCAGCTTGGACGGTTTGGCGGGGGGGATGGCAGATACGCAGTATTTT.

The chain joins TRBV5-1 to TRBJ2-4; 7 nucleotides match TRBD2. Germline CDR1 reads SGHRS; CDR2 reads YFSETQ. Trimming cost V 0 bases and J 6 bases; bases outside gene matches: 3. This CDR3 contains 14 residues. The CDR3 spells CASSLDGGGNIQYF. The CDR3 DNA follows: TGCGCCAGCAGCTTGGACGGCGGGGGAAACATTCAGTACTTC.

The chain carries TRBV9 and TRBJ2-3, with 9 bases that match TRBD1. The V segment lost 2 bases and the J segment 6 bases; nucleotides outside the gene matches: 13. Germline V CDR1 and CDR2: SGDLS, YYNGEE. The CDR3 is 17 amino acids. Written as DNA, the CDR3 is TGTGCCAGCAGCGTGAGCCGAGGGACAGGGTTAGGGGATACGCAGTATTTT. Its protein product is CASSVSRGTGLGDTQYF.

The J gene is TRBJ1-4, the V gene TRBV13; 10 nucleotides match TRBD1. CDR1 and CDR2 from the germline V gene are PRHDT and FYEKMQ (reference sequence). The V and J ends lost 4 bases and 5 bases, in that order; junction bases with no gene match: 4. The CDR3 is 15 amino acids. CDR3 region: CASSSGQGENEKLFF. In DNA form, the CDR3 reads TGTGCCAGCAGCTCAGGACAGGGGGAAAATGAAAAACTGTTTTTT. The whole variable domain, filled in from reference TRBV13 and TRBJ1-4, reads AAGVIQSPRHLIKEKRETATLKCYPIPRHDTVYWYQQGPGQDPQFLISFYEKMQSDKGSIPDRFSAQQFSDYHSELNMSSLELGDSALYFCASSSGQGENEKLFFGSGTQLSVL.

The chain uses TRBV28 and TRBJ2-3, with 8 nucleotides matching TRBD1. This CDR3 is 17 amino acids long. Unmatched junction bases numbered 10, after V lost 1 base and J lost 4 bases. The germline V gene has CDR1 MDHEN and CDR2 SYDVKM. CDR3 in amino acids: CASSLSGGPSTSDTQYF. The CDR3 nucleotides read TGTGCCAGCAGTTTATCAGGGGGCCCAAGTACCTCAGATACGCAGTATTTT.

This clone appeared a few times. This chain joins TRBV5-5 and TRBJ2-5; 12 positions match TRBD2. J was trimmed by 5 bases and V by 4 bases; bases with no gene match: 15. CDR3 size: 18 residues. CDR1 is SGHKS and CDR2 is YYEKEE in the germline V gene (reference sequence). CDR3 sequence reads: CASSLEPGLAGLGETQYF. The CDR3 nucleotides read TGTGCCAGCAGCCTGGAACCGGGACTAGCGGGCCTAGGGGAGACCCAGTACTTC. Looking up the rest from reference TRBV5-5 and TRBJ2-5 gives the full variable domain: DAGVTQSPTHLIKTRGQQVTLRCSPISGHKSVSWYQQVLGQGPQFIFQYYEKEERGRGNFPDRFSARQFPNYSSELNVNALLLGDSALYLCASSLEPGLAGLGETQYFGPGTRLLVL.

V is TRBV28 and J is TRBJ1-1, with D hard to call. Germline CDR1 is MDHEN and CDR2 is SYDVKM. Trimming removed 7 bases from V and 6 bases from J, with 18 bases in between. The CDR3 consists of 14 residues. The CDR3 region is CASNSRDRSAEAFF. The CDR3 DNA is TGTGCCAGCAACTCCCGGGATAGGTCAGCTGAAGCTTTCTTT.

The genes are TRBV9 and TRBJ1-6; D is unclear. This CDR3 is built from 12 residues. CDR1 is SGDLS, CDR2 YYNGEE, per germline. Trimming took off 0 bases at V and 9 bases at J, with 4 bases between the two ends. This CDR3 reads CASSVAGSPLHF. CDR3 nucleotides: TGTGCCAGCAGCGTAGCGGGTTCACCCCTCCACTTT.

The gene calls are TRBV6-5 and TRBJ2-1, with TRBD2 as a possible D gene (6 bases). The CDR3 runs to 12 residues. Trimming stripped 5 bases from V and 7 bases from J, with 9 bases between. From germline, CDR1 is MNHEY and CDR2 SVGAGI. The CDR3 is CASSRRVNEQFF. In DNA form, the CDR3 reads TGTGCCAGCAGTCGGAGGGTGAATGAGCAGTTCTTC.

The chain links TRBV7-2 to TRBJ1-6; D is perhaps TRBD1 (5 bases). Germline CDR1 and CDR2: SGHTA and FQGNSA. The CDR3 runs 17 residues. Trimming took 4 bases from V and 6 from J, leaving 19 bases between them. This chain's CDR3 is CASSSTGGIGGNSPLHF. The DNA for the CDR3 is TGTGCCAGCAGCTCCACGGGGGGGATCGGCGGTAATTCACCCCTCCACTTT.

This clone was detected a few times. The chain joins TRBV27 to TRBJ1-5; D may be TRBD1 (5 bases). The V gene's germline CDR1 is MNHEY and CDR2 SMNVEV (reference sequence). Trimming stripped 9 bases from V and 2 bases from J, with 17 bases between. This CDR3 has 15 amino acids. The CDR3 DNA follows: TGTGCCAGGCAGGCCGAGACAGAGTGCAATCAGCCCCAGCATTTT. Protein: CARQAETECNQPQHF.

The rearrangement links TRBV5-1 to TRBJ1-2; 10 nucleotides match TRBD1. Trimming cost V 4 bases and J 3 bases; bases outside gene matches: 6. This CDR3 is 15 amino acids long. Germline CDR1 and CDR2: SGHRS and YFSETQ. The CDR3 spells CASSPGGTGDYGYTF. The CDR3 DNA is TGCGCCAGCAGCCCCGGTGGGACAGGGGACTATGGCTACACCTTC.

The chain couples TRBV5-1 to TRBJ1-3; weak D call: TRBD1 (5 bases). The CDR3 loop spans 15 amino acids. The germline V and J ends were trimmed by 0 bases and 4 bases, with 11 bases remaining between them. Germline V gives CDR1 SGHRS, CDR2 YFSETQ. In DNA form, the CDR3 reads TGCGCCAGCAGCTTGGCCCCAGGGTCAGGAAACACCATATATTTT. Protein: CASSLAPGSGNTIYF.

This chain connects TRBV5-6 to TRBJ2-2; D gene unclear. Germline V gene lookup returns CDR1 SGHDT and CDR2 YYEEEE. The CDR3 is made up of 12 amino acids. V was shortened by 7 bases and J by 3 bases, with 7 bases between the two germline ends. CDR3 amino acids: CASGADTGELFF. The DNA of the CDR3 is TGTGCCAGCGGAGCAGACACCGGGGAGCTGTTTTTT. Full variable domain (remainder filled in from reference TRBV5-6 and TRBJ2-2): DAGVTQSPTHLIKTRGQQVTLRCSPKSGHDTVSWYQQALGQGPQFIFQYYEEEERQRGNFPDRFSGHQFPNYSSELNVNALLLGDSALYLCASGADTGELFFGEGSRLTVL.

This chain links TRBV7-2 with TRBJ2-3; TRBD2 matches 12 bases. The CDR3 covers 16 residues. The V gene's germline CDR1 is SGHTA and CDR2 FQGNSA. The V segment lost 5 bases and the J segment 3 bases; nucleotides outside the gene matches: 6. The CDR3 DNA follows: TGTGCCAGCAGCCCCCGACTAGCGGGAGTGACAGATACGCAGTATTTT. Protein product: CASSPRLAGVTDTQYF.

This chain links TRBV21-1 with TRBJ2-3; the tabulated D call, TRBD2, remains unverified against the DNA. TRBV21-1 is annotated as a pseudogene. CDR3 length equals 17 residues. The CDR3 region is CASSPLLAGSSTDTQYF. The CDR3 coding sequence is TGTGCCAGCAGCCCTCTACTAGCTGGGTCTAGCACAGATACGCAGTATTTT.